This TCR beta chain was profiled in a study of CD8 T cells in Susac syndrome. cDNA came from roughly 0.53 to 1 ug RNA primed by random hexamers. The CDR3 of TCR beta was amplified by immunoSEQ multiplex PCR across 54 Vbeta and 13 Jbeta. TCRdb fed the immunoSEQ multiplex PCR reads into MiXCR, producing one record per CDR3 protein. The repertoire includes hundreds of thousands of distinct CDR3 sequences, around 85% of them detected once, and around 0.12% sits in the top ten. This CDR3 region has 14 residues. V lost 1 base and J lost 0, with 7 bases in between. Per the germline V gene, CDR1 is GTSNPN and CDR2 is SVGIG (reference sequence).

Sequencing was done on a sample of CD8+ T cells from PBMCs. The chain links TRBV30 to TRBJ1-3; D is ambiguous. The sequence was collected from a human donor with multiple sclerosis. For the CDR3, the DNA is TGTGCCTGGAGTGCTGGGATCTCTGGAAACACCATATATTTT. Protein: CAWSAGISGNTIYF.